This TCR beta chain is from a study of response to subunit inactivated influenza vaccine. This clonotype was seen many times. What it recognizes is unknown. One entry per CDR3 protein results from TCRdb running MiXCR on the RT-PCR reads. The sample lists 430,000 or so distinct CDR3 sequences, around 9.9% occurring once. Study-level points and caveats: Every seasonal influenza vaccination brings in few new T cells, the authors suggested.

V shed 0 bases and J shed 1 base, with 7 bases lying between them. Germline V CDR1 and CDR2: LGHDT, YNNKEL (reference sequence). CDR3 length: 15 residues. The sample was PBMCs from blood, taken about 40 days after vaccination. The rearrangement uses TRBV3-1 and TRBJ1-5; D possibly corresponds to TRBD1 (6 bases). The sequence derives from a man aged 50-60 years who received an inactivated influenza vaccine. The CDR3 loop reads CASSQDTGSNQPQHF. CDR3 nucleotide sequence: TGTGCCAGCAGCCAAGATACAGGGAGCAATCAGCCCCAGCATTTT.